The present T cell receptor (beta chain) was sequenced within a study of CXCR3-negative and CXCR3-positive naive CD8 T cells (dated by TCRdb to the late 2010s). Background on the whole study: In total, roughly 140 million TRB reads were obtained, which works out to roughly 1.5 +/- 0.3 million reads per library. Naive subsets from 5 or 6 donors and memory cells from 3 donors were included in the TRBV-TRBJ cluster analysis. Diversity and physicochemical repertoire analyses covered about a dozen donors pooled from two independent experiments.

From a lookup of the germline V gene, CDR1 and CDR2 are SQVTM and ANQGSEA. The CDR3 numbers 14 residues from cysteine through phenylalanine. DNA is not on record. Each CD8+ T cell subset was flow-sorted in triplicate, and around 300,000 cells per subset were placed directly into RLT lysis buffer. To exclude memory contaminants, naive CD8+ T cells were stringently defined as CD45RO-CCR7+CD27+CD95-. Peripheral blood mononuclear cells were isolated from buffy coats by standard density gradient centrifugation. A FACSAria III was used to flow-sort naive CD8+ T cells into CXCR3-negative and CXCR3-positive populations. Total RNA was extracted from sorted cells with an RNeasy Mini Kit. TCRdb names NextSeq 550 as the instrument used. The Human TCR Profiling Kit (MiLaboratory) was used to make UMI-labeled 5' RACE TRB cDNA libraries. cDNA synthesis used the entire amount of extracted RNA, and PCR amplification then used the entire amount of cDNA produced. The libraries were made side by side, with each library going through the same number of PCR cycles. The original methods were these. With a minimum of two reads required per UMI, MIGEC and MiXCR pulled out about 49,000 +/- 11,000 unique UMI-labeled TRB cDNA molecules from each library. On average, approximately 40,000 +/- 10,000 functional in-frame TRB CDR3 nucleotide clonotypes lacking stop codons were found per library. After downsampling to 5000 UMI-labeled TRB molecules per sample, diversity metrics such as normalized Shannon-Wiener and Chao1 were calculated in VDJtools. VDJtools was used to calculate clonotype-size-weighted physicochemical properties of the central five CDR3 residues, namely interaction energy, strength, volume and Kidera factor 4. Each entry corresponds to one CDR3 protein sequence from reads that TCRdb reprocessed, and DNA is not given. The authors' filters were not applied to this entry. The sample's clone listing holds some 5,000 distinct CDR3 sequences. Around 1.7% of the sample is taken by the ten largest.

Summary of the overall study and its limitations: Freshly isolated PBMCs were used for most assays because CXCR3 expression partially decreased after cryopreservation. Both naive subsets had comparably high repertoire diversity, while memory CD8+ T cells had much lower repertoire diversity. Because surface CD5, which is linked to self-reactivity in mice, was comparable between the naive subsets, TCR interaction strength was also inferred from the physicochemical properties of TRB CDR3s. TRB CDR3s from CXCR3-positive naive cells showed higher hydrophobicity (lower Kidera factor 4), lower energy, and higher strength and volume indices than CXCR3-negative naive cells. TRBV-TRBJ usage was similar between naive CXCR3-negative and CXCR3-positive cells from the same donor, while memory cells showed distinct patterns.

In regard to this clonotype: Its antigen has not been determined.

The V gene is TRBV29-1 and the J gene is TRBJ2-5; no DNA is available, so the TRBD1 call from TCRdb remains unchecked. Sequenced input: naive CXCR3+ CD8+ T cells from blood. The sample's cell subset or site label, decoded: CD45RO-CCR7+CD27+CD95- naive CD8+ T cells expressing CXCR3 (TNR3+). This receptor was obtained from a human donor in good health. Some clones in this sample may be carry-over from other donors' samples. The CDR3 reads CSVTGTSTRETQYF.